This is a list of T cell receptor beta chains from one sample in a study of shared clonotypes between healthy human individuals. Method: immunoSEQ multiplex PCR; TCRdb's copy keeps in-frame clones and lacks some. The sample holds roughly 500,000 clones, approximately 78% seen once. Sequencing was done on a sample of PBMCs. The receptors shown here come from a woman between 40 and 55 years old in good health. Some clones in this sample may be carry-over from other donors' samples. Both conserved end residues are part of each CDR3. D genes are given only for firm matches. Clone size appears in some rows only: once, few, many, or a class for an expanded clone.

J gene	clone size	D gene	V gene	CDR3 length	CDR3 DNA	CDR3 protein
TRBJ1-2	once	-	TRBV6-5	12	TGTGCCAGCAGTATCACAGGGAATGGCTACACCTTC	CASSITGNGYTF
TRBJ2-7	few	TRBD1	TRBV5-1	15	TGCGCCAGCAGCTTAGGGGACAGCAACTCCTACGAGCAGTACTTC	CASSLGDSNSYEQYF
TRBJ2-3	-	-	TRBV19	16	TGTGCCAGTACTCCTAGGGGGGACAGCGACACAGATACGCAGTATTTT	CASTPRGDSDTDTQYF
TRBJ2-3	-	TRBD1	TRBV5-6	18	TGTGCCAGCAGCGGACAGGGGGCGAGCGGGACCTCCACAGATACGCAGTATTTT	CASSGQGASGTSTDTQYF
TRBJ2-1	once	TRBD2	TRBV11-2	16	TGTGCCAGTAAAGGATTTAGCGGGAGCTCCTACAATGAGCAGTTCTTC	CASKGFSGSSYNEQFF
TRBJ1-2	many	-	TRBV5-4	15	TGTGCCAGCAGCCCCTCGGGGGGTCAGAACTATGGCTACACCTTC	CASSPSGGQNYGYTF
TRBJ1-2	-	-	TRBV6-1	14	TGTGCCAGCAGCCCCGGGATCGACGCCCATGGCTACACCTTC	CASSPGIDAHGYTF
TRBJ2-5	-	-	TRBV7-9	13	TGTGCCAGCAGCCCAGCGCGTCGGGAGACCCAGTACTTC	CASSPARRETQYF
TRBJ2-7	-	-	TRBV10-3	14	TGTGCCATCAGTGTTAGACTGCCCGCCTACGAGCAGTACTTC	CAISVRLPAYEQYF
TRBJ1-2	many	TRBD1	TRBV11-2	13	TGTGCCAGCAGCCCGACAGGGAACTATGGCTACACCTTC	CASSPTGNYGYTF
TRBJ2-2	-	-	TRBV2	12	TGTGCCTCAGGGTACCACACCGGGGAGCTGTTTTTT	CASGYHTGELFF
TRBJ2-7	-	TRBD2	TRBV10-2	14	TGCGCCAGCAGTGAAGAAGCGGGAGGCTACGAGCAGTACTTC	CASSEEAGGYEQYF
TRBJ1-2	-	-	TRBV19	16	TGTGCCAGTAGTATCTTAGCCGGGGGCGGTAACTATGGCTACACCTTC	CASSILAGGGNYGYTF
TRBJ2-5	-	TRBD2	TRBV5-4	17	TGTGCCAGCAGCCCAGGACTAGCGGGAGAGGGGGGAGAGACCCAGTACTTC	CASSPGLAGEGGETQYF
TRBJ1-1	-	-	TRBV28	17	TGTGCCAGCAGTTCCCGGGACCGAGGGGGGTTGAACACTGAAGCTTTCTTT	CASSSRDRGGLNTEAFF
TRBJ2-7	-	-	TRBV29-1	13	TGCAGCATAACCGGACGGGACCTCTACGAGCAGTACTTC	CSITGRDLYEQYF
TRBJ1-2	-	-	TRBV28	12	TGTGCCAGCAGTCCGGGGCGCTATGGCTACACCTTC	CASSPGRYGYTF
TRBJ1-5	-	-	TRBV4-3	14	TGCGCCAGCAGCCAAGAGTCCTGGAGTCAGCCCCAGCATTTT	CASSQESWSQPQHF
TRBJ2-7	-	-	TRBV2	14	TGTGCCAGCATAGAGGTCAAGCGACCCTACGAGCAGTACTTC	CASIEVKRPYEQYF
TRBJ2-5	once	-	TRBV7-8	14	TGTGCCAGCAGCTTAGAAGGGAACCAAGAGACCCAGTACTTC	CASSLEGNQETQYF
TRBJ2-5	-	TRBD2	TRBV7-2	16	TGTGCCAGCAGCACCATACTAGCGGGAGGGGAAGAGACCCAGTACTTC	CASSTILAGGEETQYF
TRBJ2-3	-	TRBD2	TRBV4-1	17	TGCGCCAGCAGCCCACGGACTAGCGGGAGTTTGGCAGATACGCAGTATTTT	CASSPRTSGSLADTQYF
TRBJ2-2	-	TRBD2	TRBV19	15	TGTGCCAGTAGCACCAACCGGGACTACAGCGGGGAGCTGTTTTTT	CASSTNRDYSGELFF
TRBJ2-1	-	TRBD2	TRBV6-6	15	TGTGCCAGCAGTCCCCGGGGGGGGGCACTGAATGAGCAGTTCTTC	CASSPRGGALNEQFF
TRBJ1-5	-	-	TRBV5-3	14	TGTGCCAGAAGCTTGGGGGACGCCAATCAGCCCCAGCATTTT	CARSLGDANQPQHF
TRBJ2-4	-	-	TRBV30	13	TGTGCCTGTTCCAGGGGCGACAAAAACATTCAGTACTTC	CACSRGDKNIQYF
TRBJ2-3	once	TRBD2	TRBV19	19	TGTGCCAGTAGTATAGGGATCCCCGGACTAGCGGGGGTCACAGATACGCAGTATTTT	CASSIGIPGLAGVTDTQYF